Shown below are 2 T cell receptor beta chains from a single sample sequenced in a study of Graves' ophthalmopathy and Graves' hyperthyroidism. TCR beta CDR3 regions were amplified from RNA transcripts. The first-round RT-PCR employed HTBI primers together with the Qiagen OneStep RT-PCR kit. A multiplex PCR was then performed as the second round. In TCRdb, the multiplex PCR reads were re-called with MiXCR into one record per CDR3 protein. The sample lists around 1,200,000 distinct CDR3 sequences, approximately 35% occurring once. Sequencing input: peripheral blood or thyroid tissue (not recorded which). Source of these receptors: an adult man with Graves' hyperthyroidism.

With respect to this clonotype: A much larger clone lies one base from this, so it may be a read error. The rearrangement links TRBV2 to TRBJ1-6; D ambiguous. Looked up from germline, CDR1 is SNHLY and CDR2 is FYNNEI. The CDR3 spans 16 residues. The CDR3 DNA sequence: TGTGCCGGCAGTGAGGCACACGTCTCCTATAATTCACCCCTCCACTTT. It specifies CAGSEAHVSYNSPLHF.

There are a few counts of this clonotype. The chain carries TRBV7-2 and TRBJ2-2; D is perhaps TRBD1 or TRBD2 (6 bases each). The CDR3 covers 15 residues. Trimming took 5 bases from V and 8 from J, leaving 18 bases between them. Germline CDR1 SGHTA, CDR2 FQGNSA. This CDR3 is CASSRGTWGMGELFF. CDR3 coding DNA: TGTGCCAGCAGCCGCGGGACATGGGGGATGGGGGAGCTGTTTTTT. Supplemented by reference TRBV7-2 and TRBJ2-2, the full variable domain reads GAGVSQSPSNKVTEKGKDVELRCDPISGHTALYWYRQSLGQGLEFLIYFQGNSAPDKSGLPSDRFSAERTGGSVSTLTIQRTQQEDSAVYLCASSRGTWGMGELFFGEGSRLTVL.